The 21 T cell receptor beta chains below all came from one sample that was sequenced in a study of blood T cell repertoires in COVID-19. Data came from immunoSEQ multiplex PCR; TCRdb stores just in-frame clones and leaves some out. This table has 450,000 or so clones, roughly 90% appearing once. The sample consisted of peripheral blood. These receptors all come from a man aged 18 to 29 with COVID-19, enrolled during active disease.

The chain recombines TRBV5-5 with TRBJ2-1, with 11 bases matching TRBD1. This CDR3 region has 16 residues. Germline CDR1 and CDR2: SGHKS and YYEKEE (reference sequence). V lost 5 bases and J lost 3; bases outside the gene matches: 7. CDR3 residues: CASRRGQGVDYNEQFF. The CDR3 DNA follows: TGTGCCAGCAGACGGGGACAGGGGGTAGACTACAATGAGCAGTTCTTC.

The gene calls are TRBV6-5 and TRBJ2-2; a possible D gene is TRBD2 (5 bases). Per the germline V gene, CDR1 is MNHEY and CDR2 is SVGAGI. The CDR3 covers 15 residues. Trimming took 2 bases from V and 5 from J, leaving 12 bases between them. CDR3 in amino acids: CASSYRSLATGELFF. CDR3 bases: TGTGCCAGCAGTTACCGCTCCTTAGCGACCGGGGAGCTGTTTTTT.

J is TRBJ2-7 and V is TRBV4-1; maybe TRBD1 (8 bases). The CDR3 is 14 residues long. Germline lookup yields CDR1 MGHRA and CDR2 YSYEKL. Trimming took 4 bases from V and 7 from J, leaving 17 bases between them. The CDR3 DNA reads TGCGCCAGCAGCCGAGAACAGGGGGGGAGAGAGCAGTACTTC. It is translated as CASSREQGGREQYF.

V gene TRBV27 combines with J gene TRBJ1-2; 7 nucleotides match TRBD1. The germline gives CDR1 MNHEY, CDR2 SMNVEV (reference sequence). Unmatched junction bases numbered 6, after V lost 2 bases and J lost 9 bases. CDR3 size: 13 residues. DNA for the CDR3: TGTGCCAGCAGTTTAAGAGGGGGCTTTCGCTACACCTTC. This codes for CASSLRGGFRYTF.

The V gene is TRBV11-2, the J gene TRBJ2-5, with 8 bases that match TRBD2. The CDR3 is made up of 15 amino acids. Trimming removed 5 bases from V and 7 bases from J; junction bases left unmatched: 12. The germline gives CDR1 SGHAT, CDR2 FQNNGV. The CDR3 DNA follows: TGTGCCAGCAGCGATAGCGGGGCCCTTTCCGGGACCCAGTACTTC. Translation gives CASSDSGALSGTQYF.

This sequence joins TRBV15 and TRBJ1-3, with 9 bases fitting TRBD1. V shed 3 bases and J 3 bases; nucleotides not matched to a gene: 12. CDR1 is LNHNV, CDR2 YYDKDF, per germline (reference sequence). The CDR3 sequence is 18 residues long. DNA of the CDR3: TGTGCCACCAGCAGCTCCAGTCCGGGACAGGGAAGTGGAAACACCATATATTTT. Translated: CATSSSSPGQGSGNTIYF.

The genes are TRBV27 and TRBJ2-7; 10 bases align to TRBD1. V shed 2 bases and J 1 base; nucleotides not matched to a gene: 5. There are 16 residues in the CDR3. The germline V gene has CDR1 MNHEY and CDR2 SMNVEV (reference sequence). The CDR3, as DNA: TGTGCCAGCAGTTTAGGGGGACAGGGGATATCCTACGAGCAGTACTTC. It translates to CASSLGGQGISYEQYF.

The chain couples TRBV2 to TRBJ2-1; 7 bases map to TRBD2. The CDR3 sequence is 13 residues long. V shed 2 bases and J 8 bases; nucleotides not matched to a gene: 3. Germline values: CDR1 SNHLY, CDR2 FYNNEI. DNA for the CDR3: TGTGCCAGCAGTGAATACCTAGCGGATGAGCAGTTCTTC. Translated, it gives CASSEYLADEQFF.

The chain uses TRBV2 and TRBJ1-3; no clear D gene. The length of the CDR3 is 12 residues. Germline CDR1 SNHLY, CDR2 FYNNEI. V lost 4 bases to trimming and J lost 4 bases, with 5 bases between them. The CDR3 sequence is CASSGQGNTIYF. The CDR3 DNA reads TGTGCCAGCAGTGGGCAGGGAAACACCATATATTTT.

The rearrangement joins TRBV2 to TRBJ2-7; D is perhaps TRBD2 (5 bases). V gave up 8 bases and J gave up 0 bases, with 14 bases separating them. The germline V gene has CDR1 SNHLY and CDR2 FYNNEI. The CDR3 is 14 residues long. In DNA form, the CDR3 reads TGTGCCAGCTGGACCGGAGGAAACTCCTACGAGCAGTACTTC. Translating it yields CASWTGGNSYEQYF.

The chain links TRBV30 to TRBJ2-7; 7 bases fit TRBD1. The CDR3 covers 13 residues. V shed 4 bases, J shed 7 bases, and the junction held 10 bases outside the gene matches. Germline V gene data show CDR1 as GTSNPN and CDR2 as SVGIG (reference sequence). The CDR3 is CAWNLGTEREQYF. The CDR3 DNA sequence: TGTGCCTGGAACCTAGGGACAGAGAGGGAGCAGTACTTC.

The chain couples TRBV7-9 to TRBJ1-1; D gene ambiguous. Germline V gene data show CDR1 as SEHNR and CDR2 as FQNEAQ (reference sequence). V shed 5 bases and J shed 0 bases, with 16 bases lying between them. The CDR3 spans 16 residues. The CDR3 spells CASSPSAGTLNTEAFF. CDR3 DNA: TGTGCCAGCAGCCCCTCTGCAGGAACTTTGAACACTGAAGCTTTCTTT.

The rearrangement links TRBV5-1 to TRBJ2-7; D might be TRBD1 (5 bases). The germline V and J ends were trimmed by 1 base and 1 base, with 6 bases remaining between them. The CDR3 has 13 residues. CDR1 and CDR2 from the germline V gene are SGHRS and YFSETQ. CDR3 DNA: TGCGCCAGCAGCTTGCGACAGTCCTACGAGCAGTACTTC. It yields the protein CASSLRQSYEQYF.

The V and J genes are TRBV19 and TRBJ1-3; D gene ambiguous. The CDR3 spans 15 residues. V lost 6 bases and J 0 bases, leaving 12 bases between the germline ends. Germline V lookup: CDR1 LNHDA, CDR2 SQIVND (reference sequence). CDR3 loop: CASSPEQSSGNTIYF. The CDR3 DNA sequence: TGTGCCAGTAGCCCAGAACAGAGCTCTGGAAACACCATATATTTT.

The rearrangement links TRBV20-1 to TRBJ1-2, with 7 bases fitting TRBD1. The germline V gene has CDR1 DFQATT and CDR2 SNEGSKA (reference sequence). Trimming cost V 3 bases and J 6 bases; bases outside gene matches: 10. The CDR3 extends over 14 amino acids. The CDR3 loop reads CSASGDRVEHGYTF. The CDR3 coding sequence is TGCAGTGCTAGTGGGGACAGAGTGGAGCATGGCTACACCTTC.

The chain uses TRBV19 and TRBJ2-7; 7 bases line up with TRBD1. The trim removed 6 bases at V and 2 bases at J, leaving 19 bases unmatched. CDR3 length equals 18 residues. Germline-derived CDR1 and CDR2 are LNHDA and SQIVND (reference sequence). CDR3 bases: TGTGCCAGTAGCCCGACAGGGTTTCACCAAAAAGATACCTACGAGCAGTACTTC. Amino acids: CASSPTGFHQKDTYEQYF.

The genes are TRBV24-1 and TRBJ2-2; D is possibly TRBD2 (5 bases). The germline gives CDR1 KGHDR, CDR2 SFDVKD. The length of the CDR3 is 16 residues. Trimming removed 0 bases at V and 6 bases at J, with 13 bases between. The CDR3 DNA sequence: TGTGCCACCAGTGATTTGCCGCTATCCGGGGCCGGGGAGCTGTTTTTT. It yields the protein CATSDLPLSGAGELFF.

The chain couples TRBV6-5 to TRBJ1-1; 8 bases agree with TRBD1. CDR3 length: 15 amino acids. V lost 1 base, J lost 1 base, and 2 bases stayed unmatched. CDR1 and CDR2 from the germline V gene are MNHEY and SVGAGI. The CDR3 DNA sequence: TGTGCCAGCAGTTACTATGGGACAGGGAACACTGAAGCTTTCTTT. It codes for CASSYYGTGNTEAFF.

This chain joins TRBV19 and TRBJ1-5; TRBD1 might be the D (5 bases). CDR3 length: 16 amino acids. Germline loops: CDR1 LNHDA, CDR2 SQIVND (reference sequence). V was trimmed by 3 bases and J by 1 base, leaving 13 bases between them. CDR3 in amino acids: CASSILGEASNQPQHF. CDR3 DNA: TGTGCCAGTAGTATCCTAGGGGAGGCGAGCAATCAGCCCCAGCATTTT.

The chain recombines TRBV3-1 (or the pseudogene TRBV3-2) with TRBJ2-1; 7 bases are shared with TRBD2. The CDR3 is made up of 13 amino acids. The V gene's germline CDR1 is LGHDT and CDR2 YNNKEL (reference sequence). V lost 3 bases to trimming and J lost 10 bases; unmatched junction nucleotides: 6. CDR3 coding DNA: TGTGCCAGCAGCCAGCCGGGGGGAGGGGAGCAGTTCTTC. It encodes CASSQPGGGEQFF.

With regard to this clone: The same CDR3 arises from other DNA sequences in this sample as well. The V and J genes are TRBV5-4 and TRBJ2-1; 10 nucleotides line up with TRBD2. This CDR3 comprises 14 residues. The germline CDR1 and CDR2 sequences are SGHNT and YYREEE (reference sequence). J was trimmed by 5 bases and V by 3 bases; bases with no gene match: 2. The CDR3 is CASSWTSGDNEQFF. In DNA, the CDR3 is TGTGCCAGCAGCTGGACTAGCGGAGACAATGAGCAGTTCTTC.